This section outlines one T cell receptor (beta chain) sequence together with its context. From germline, CDR1 is MGHRA and CDR2 YSYEKL. J was trimmed by 0 bases and V by 1 base; bases with no gene match: 3. This CDR3 comprises 15 residues. These data originate in a study of blood T cell repertoires in COVID-19. Whole-study context: Donors in the United States, Italy and Spain gave samples during acute or convalescent COVID-19. PBMCs, B-cell-depleted T cells, or T cells were the source of the cDNA or gDNA that made up the material.

Original methodology: Nucleated cell counts were estimated from reference gene primer amplification. Data came from immunoSEQ multiplex PCR; TCRdb stores just in-frame clones and leaves some out. V and J calls and clone size are those listed in that table; D and trimming were worked out from the DNA. The sample carries 250,000 or so clones, nearly 95% recorded once. Seattle researchers signed up patients amid active infection and tracked them longitudinally. The source is a man aged 25 to 40 with COVID-19, enrolled during active disease. The sequenced sample was peripheral blood. This chain uses TRBV4-1 with TRBJ2-7; 7 positions match TRBD2. CDR3 sequence reads: CASSQVGGSSYEQYF. CDR3 bases: TGCGCCAGCAGCCAAGTGGGGGGGAGCTCCTACGAGCAGTACTTC.